One and the same sample provided the 28 T cell receptor beta chains below, sequenced in a study of OX40 agonist ivuxolimab in advanced cancers. Library preparation employed the immunoSEQ multiplex PCR assay. TCRdb obtained this table from immuneACCESS and retained in-frame rearrangements with V and J assigned. These tables miss some clones; where compared with another copy, unresolved V genes account for less than half of the shortfall, and the remainder is unexplained. This sample gives 55,000 to 80,000 clones in total; 84% of them show up just once. About 2.4% of the sample goes to the ten largest clones. Sample: CD4+ or CD8+ T cells sorted from blood, taken in a trial of the OX40 agonist ivuxolimab. Receptors were obtained from an adult with an advanced solid tumor such as melanoma, head and neck, liver or kidney cancer.

The chain employs TRBV5-5 and TRBJ2-2, with a weak D call TRBD1 (5 bases). Between the trimmed V and J ends, which lost 4 bases and 3 bases, there was a span of 16 bases. This CDR3 spans 16 amino acids. Germline CDR1 is SGHKS and CDR2 is YYEKEE (reference sequence). CDR3 coding DNA: TGTGCCAGCAGCCCCGAAAGGGGTATGTACACCGGGGAGCTGTTTTTT. The encoded protein is CASSPERGMYTGELFF. Combining the CDR3 with reference TRBV5-5 and TRBJ2-2 gives the whole variable domain DAGVTQSPTHLIKTRGQQVTLRCSPISGHKSVSWYQQVLGQGPQFIFQYYEKEERGRGNFPDRFSARQFPNYSSELNVNALLLGDSALYLCASSPERGMYTGELFFGEGSRLTVL.

CDR3 bases: TGTGCCAGCAGCGTAGTCCAGTCCCCACCCGATACGCAGTATTTT. Encoded protein: CASSVVQSPPDTQYF. The chain uses TRBV9 and TRBJ2-3; D is unclear. Germline V gene data show CDR1 as SGDLS and CDR2 as YYNGEE. Trimming shortened V by 0 bases and J by 6 bases, and 14 bases separated the two germline ends. This CDR3 has 15 residues.

J is TRBJ1-4 and V is TRBV10-3; D gene uncertain. The V and J ends lost 6 bases and 7 bases respectively, with 9 bases between them. Germline assignment: CDR1 ENHRY and CDR2 SYGVKD. This CDR3 has 12 residues. The CDR3 region is CAISRLGEKLFF. The CDR3, as DNA: TGTGCCATCAGCCGCCTGGGTGAAAAACTGTTTTTT.

This chain links TRBV28 with TRBJ2-2; 8 nucleotides line up with TRBD1. Germline CDR1 is MDHEN and CDR2 is SYDVKM. CDR3 length: 16 residues. Trimming cost V 0 bases and J 7 bases; bases outside gene matches: 7. CDR3 bases: TGTGCCAGCAGTTTATGGTCCCAGGGGGCGAGCGGGGAGCTGTTTTTT. Translating gives CASSLWSQGASGELFF.

The chain joins TRBV2 to TRBJ1-1; D is unresolved. V lost 11 bases and J lost 5, with 21 bases in between. The CDR3 has 14 residues. The germline V gene has CDR1 SNHLY and CDR2 FYNNEI. The CDR3 region is CASSAVNLETEAFF. Written as DNA, the CDR3 is TGTGCCTCCTCAGCGGTCAATTTGGAGACTGAAGCTTTCTTT.

The chain couples TRBV27 to TRBJ2-2; D is ambiguous. The CDR3 is made up of 12 amino acids. Germline CDR1 is MNHEY and CDR2 is SMNVEV (reference sequence). Trimming pared 2 bases from V and 7 bases from J, leaving 5 bases between. CDR3 coding DNA: TGTGCCAGCAGTTTAGGGCGCGGGGAGCTGTTTTTT. Translation gives CASSLGRGELFF.

This chain joins TRBV6-5 and TRBJ2-1; 8 bases align to TRBD2. V shed 6 bases, J shed 7 bases, and the junction held 11 bases outside the gene matches. CDR3 size: 15 residues. The germline CDR1 and CDR2 sequences are MNHEY and SVGAGI. CDR3 residues: CASRAPRGGRNEQFF. CDR3 in DNA: TGTGCCAGCAGAGCCCCCAGGGGCGGGAGGAATGAGCAGTTCTTC.

This chain joins TRBV12-5 and TRBJ2-3; D is unclear. CDR3 length: 15 amino acids. The ends were cut back, 5 bases at V and 0 bases at J, with 12 bases in the middle. The V gene's germline CDR1 is LGHNT and CDR2 FRNRAP. Written as DNA, the CDR3 is TGTGCTAGTGGTCCTGTGACAACTAGCACAGATACGCAGTATTTT. It yields the protein CASGPVTTSTDTQYF.

This sequence joins TRBV2 and TRBJ2-3; D perhaps matches TRBD2 (6 bases). CDR3 length: 11 amino acids. The V end was cut by 11 bases, the J end by 5 bases, with 11 bases between. The germline V gene has CDR1 SNHLY and CDR2 FYNNEI. CDR3 in amino acids: CAGASEDTQYF. As DNA, the CDR3 is TGTGCCGGGGCTAGCGAAGATACGCAGTATTTT.

V and J are TRBV6-5 and TRBJ1-5; D gene unclear. The CDR3 has 14 residues. Deletions cut 5 bases from V and 1 base from J, with 9 bases between. The V gene's germline CDR1 is MNHEY and CDR2 SVGAGI. The DNA of the CDR3 is TGTGCCAGCAGTCCCTTACAGAGCAATCAGCCCCAGCATTTT. Its protein product is CASSPLQSNQPQHF.

This rearrangement joins TRBV5-6 to TRBJ1-1, with a possible D match to TRBD1 (6 bases). This CDR3 has 12 amino acids. The V gene's germline CDR1 is SGHDT and CDR2 YYEEEE. Trimming cost V 2 bases and J 4 bases, with 6 bases left between them. Here the CDR3 DNA reads TGTGCCAGCAGCTTCAGGGGCACTGAAGCTTTCTTT. It codes for CASSFRGTEAFF. Complete variable domain (other parts from reference TRBV5-6 and TRBJ1-1): DAGVTQSPTHLIKTRGQQVTLRCSPKSGHDTVSWYQQALGQGPQFIFQYYEEEERQRGNFPDRFSGHQFPNYSSELNVNALLLGDSALYLCASSFRGTEAFFGQGTRLTVV.

This clone was recorded only once. The rearrangement uses TRBV7-3 and TRBJ2-1, with a weak D call TRBD2 (5 bases). Germline lookup yields CDR1 SGHTA and CDR2 FQGTGA. This CDR3 contains 13 residues. Trimming shortened V by 2 bases and J by 3 bases, and 5 bases separated the two germline ends. The CDR3 loop is CASSLRDYNEQFF. CDR3 nucleotides: TGTGCCAGCAGCTTACGGGACTACAATGAGCAGTTCTTC.

Here the CDR3 reads CASSQEWATGVRKFF. As DNA, the CDR3 is TGTGCCAGCAGCCAAGAATGGGCCACGGGGGTGAGAAAGTTCTTC. The rearrangement joins TRBV4-2 to TRBJ2-1; maybe TRBD2 (6 bases). The CDR3 loop spans 15 amino acids. Germline assignment: CDR1 LGHNA and CDR2 YNFKEQ. Trimming took off 0 bases at V and 14 bases at J, with 20 bases between the two ends.

This clone was picked up one time. This chain links TRBV29-1 with TRBJ1-1; perhaps TRBD1 as D (5 bases). V was trimmed by 4 bases and J by 1 base, leaving 16 bases between them. The CDR3 loop spans 15 amino acids. Germline CDR1 reads SQVTM; CDR2 reads ANQGSEA. The CDR3 loop reads CSVGGRARGNTEAFF. The CDR3 coding sequence is TGCAGCGTTGGGGGCAGGGCGAGGGGGAACACTGAAGCTTTCTTT.

This chain uses TRBV5-1 with TRBJ2-6; D is ambiguous. The ends were cut back, 4 bases at V and 0 bases at J, with 8 bases in the middle. CDR1 is SGHRS and CDR2 is YFSETQ in the germline V gene. This CDR3 is 15 amino acids long. CDR3 in amino acids: CASSLILSGANVLTF. The CDR3 coding sequence is TGCGCCAGCAGCCTTATTCTCTCTGGGGCCAACGTCCTGACTTTC.

The chain has TRBV29-1 and TRBJ2-1; a possible D gene is TRBD2 (5 bases). The CDR3 runs to 15 residues. From germline, CDR1 is SQVTM and CDR2 ANQGSEA. Trimming shortened V by 3 bases and J by 0 bases, and 12 bases separated the two germline ends. The CDR3 here is CSVDDGGYSYNEQFF. In nucleotides, the CDR3 is TGCAGCGTTGACGATGGCGGGTACTCCTACAATGAGCAGTTCTTC.

The J gene is TRBJ1-1, the V gene TRBV5-4, with 7 positions matching TRBD1. The ends lost 5 bases at V and 7 bases at J; junction bases unmatched: 11. CDR1 and CDR2 from the germline V gene are SGHNT and YYREEE (reference sequence). The CDR3 spans 14 residues. In DNA form, the CDR3 reads TGTGCCAGCAGTCGCCGGGACAGCCGCCTTGAAGCTTTCTTT. It specifies CASSRRDSRLEAFF.

The gene calls are TRBV5-1 and TRBJ1-1; TRBD1 matches 8 bases. Trimming took 3 bases from V and 7 from J; bases not matched to a gene: 11. Looked up from germline, CDR1 is SGHRS and CDR2 is YFSETQ. The CDR3 runs to 15 residues. The CDR3 DNA reads as TGCGCCAGCAGCTCCACAACAGGGGGGGTCCTTGAAGCTTTCTTT. Translating it yields CASSSTTGGVLEAFF.

There are many counts of this clone. V gene TRBV21-1 combines with J gene TRBJ1-1. TRBV21-1 is deemed a pseudogene. The CDR3 contains 15 residues. The CDR3 coding sequence is TGTGCCAGCAGCAAAGTAATGGGAGGGAGGACTGAAGCTTTCTTT. Translation gives CASSKVMGGRTEAFF.

This clone has more than one count but fewer than ten. The rearrangement joins TRBV5-1 to TRBJ1-1; D unresolved. Germline values: CDR1 SGHRS, CDR2 YFSETQ. V lost 1 base, J lost 0 bases, and 7 bases lay in between. The CDR3 totals 14 residues. The CDR3 loop reads CASSLQSLNTEAFF. The CDR3 DNA reads TGCGCCAGCAGCTTGCAGTCTTTGAACACTGAAGCTTTCTTT.

The chain joins TRBV19 to TRBJ1-6; D gene ambiguous. The V gene's germline CDR1 is LNHDA and CDR2 SQIVND (reference sequence). The CDR3 has 14 amino acids. The ends were cut back, 5 bases at V and 10 bases at J, with 15 bases in the middle. The CDR3 DNA follows: TGTGCCAGTAGTCTTCGGGAAAGAGGGTCACCCCTCCACTTT. Translating gives CASSLRERGSPLHF.

This clone was detected once. The CDR3 DNA sequence: TGTGCCAGCAGTCGGGGGGGGTCCTCTCAGGGCTACACCTTC. This sequence encodes CASSRGGSSQGYTF. The chain combines TRBV11-3 with TRBJ1-2; D might be TRBD1 (5 bases). This CDR3 is 14 amino acids long. Germline V gives CDR1 SGHNT, CDR2 YENEEA. Trimming removed 6 bases from V and 8 bases from J, with 19 bases in between.

V and J are TRBV7-9 and TRBJ2-5; D is perhaps TRBD1 (6 bases). CDR1 and CDR2 (germline): SEHNR, FQNEAQ (reference sequence). Deletions cut 2 bases from V and 5 bases from J, with 18 bases between. The CDR3 runs 16 residues. CDR3 DNA: TGTGCCAGCAGCTTATTCCGGGACACCCCAGGGGAGACCCAGTACTTC. Translation gives CASSLFRDTPGETQYF.

The CDR3 loop reads CASSMGRSNQPQHF. The CDR3 region has the DNA TGTGCCAGTAGTATGGGACGGAGCAATCAGCCCCAGCATTTT. V usage is TRBV19 and J usage is TRBJ1-5; a possible D gene is TRBD1 (5 bases). CDR1 is LNHDA and CDR2 is SQIVND in the germline V gene (reference sequence). The V and J ends lost 3 bases and 1 base respectively, with 7 bases between them. The length of the CDR3 is 14 residues.

In nucleotides, the CDR3 is TGTGCCAGCAGTTTACTGGGACAGGGGGCGCTTGGCTACGAGCAGTACTTC. This encodes CASSLLGQGALGYEQYF. The V call is TRBV27, the J call TRBJ2-7; TRBD1 matches at 12 bases. The CDR3 sequence is 17 residues long. Germline CDR1 MNHEY, CDR2 SMNVEV (reference sequence). V shed 2 bases and J 3 bases; nucleotides not matched to a gene: 8.

The chain carries TRBV19 and TRBJ1-2; 7 positions agree with TRBD1. The CDR3 contains 15 residues. Germline V lookup: CDR1 LNHDA, CDR2 SQIVND (reference sequence). V shed 9 bases and J 8 bases; nucleotides not matched to a gene: 18. The CDR3 is CASSTAKQGIGGYTF. The CDR3 DNA reads TGTGCCAGCTCTACCGCCAAACAGGGGATCGGAGGCTACACCTTC.

The chain carries TRBV6-6 and TRBJ2-5, with D possibly being TRBD1 or TRBD2 (5 bases each). The V end was cut by 5 bases, the J end by 10 bases, with 20 bases between. From germline, CDR1 is MNHNY and CDR2 SVGAGI (reference sequence). The CDR3 sequence is 14 residues long. In nucleotides, the CDR3 is TGTGCCAGCAGTCCCGGGACCCTCTACGGGGACCAGTACTTC. The encoded protein is CASSPGTLYGDQYF.

The J gene is TRBJ1-3, the V gene TRBV19; D is undetermined. CDR3 length: 16 residues. V dropped 1 base and J dropped 0 bases, with 10 bases sitting between them. Germline values: CDR1 LNHDA, CDR2 SQIVND (reference sequence). The CDR3 bases are TGTGCCAGTAGTATAGTCCAAAGGAGCTCTGGAAACACCATATATTTT. Encoded protein: CASSIVQRSSGNTIYF.